This T cell receptor (beta chain) is drawn from a study of response to subunit inactivated influenza vaccine. From germline, CDR1 is LNHNV and CDR2 YYDKDF (reference sequence). This CDR3 spans 14 amino acids. With 7 bases removed from V and 0 bases from J, the gap between germline ends came to 12 bases. Study results and caveats: That few new T cells are recruited by each seasonal influenza vaccination was the authors' suggestion.

TCRdb used MiXCR to reprocess the RT-PCR reads, holding one entry per CDR3 protein. The sample shows under 950,000 distinct CDR3 sequences, about 20% of them seen only once. Comments on this clonotype: Its matching antigen is unknown.

The sample consisted of PBMCs from blood, taken 4 to 6 days after vaccination. This chain joins TRBV15 and TRBJ2-5, with D perhaps given as TRBD1 or TRBD2 (5 bases each). This TCR was sampled from a man over 45 who received an inactivated influenza vaccine. This CDR3 reads CATKARGHQETQYF. CDR3 in DNA: TGTGCCACCAAGGCCCGGGGACACCAAGAGACCCAGTACTTC. The full variable domain, in which reference TRBV15 and TRBJ2-5 provide the parts outside the CDR3, is DAMVIQNPRYQVTQFGKPVTLSCSQTLNHNVMYWYQQKSSQAPKLLFHYYDKDFNNEADTPDNFQSRRPNTSFCFLDIRSPGLGDTAMYLCATKARGHQETQYFGPGTRLLVL.